The 8 T cell receptor beta chains below were found in one sample sequenced in a study of spatial heterogeneity in lung cancer. Indicated time point: sample taken at primary tumor resection. Sequencing was performed on whole RNA extracted from tumor and nontumor lung tissue, or from frozen PBMC, and the material was left unsorted. TCRdb passed the 5' RACE reads through MiXCR, listing each CDR3 protein once. Of tens of thousands of distinct CDR3 sequences detected, about 8% appear once; the ten largest clones hold over 13%. The specimen comprised PBMCs, sampled at surgery. Receptors originate from a female donor with early-stage non-small cell lung cancer.

This clonotype was recorded many times. The genes are TRBV7-2 and TRBJ1-2, with D possibly matching TRBD1 (5 bases). CDR1 is SGHTA, CDR2 FQGNSA, per germline. V lost 4 bases to trimming and J lost 4 bases, with 7 bases between them. The length of the CDR3 is 12 residues. CDR3 nucleotide sequence: TGTGCCAGCAGCTCCGACAGCTATGGCTACACCTTC. Protein: CASSSDSYGYTF.

The chain couples TRBV7-2 to TRBJ2-4; 8 bases match TRBD2. This CDR3 contains 16 residues. CDR1 is SGHTA and CDR2 is FQGNSA in the germline V gene. Unmatched junction bases numbered 14, after V lost 5 bases and J lost 8 bases. CDR3 in amino acids: CASSHPPGGLRDIQYF. CDR3 DNA: TGTGCCAGCAGCCATCCCCCGGGGGGGCTGAGGGACATTCAGTACTTC. Together with reference TRBV7-2 and TRBJ2-4, the CDR3 gives the full variable domain: GAGVSQSPSNKVTEKGKDVELRCDPISGHTALYWYRQSLGQGLEFLIYFQGNSAPDKSGLPSDRFSAERTGGSVSTLTIQRTQQEDSAVYLCASSHPPGGLRDIQYFGAGTRLSVL.

This clonotype was detected only a few times. This sequence joins TRBV7-9 and TRBJ2-7; D is undetermined. Trimming left V 2 bases short and J 6 bases short, with 5 bases between. The CDR3 consists of 11 residues. Germline CDR1 is SEHNR and CDR2 is FQNEAQ (reference sequence). The CDR3 DNA follows: TGTGCCAGCAGCTTAAGTCCCGAGCAGTACTTC. It is translated as CASSLSPEQYF.

This clonotype has more than one count but fewer than ten. The junction shows a germline mismatch at one end, possibly a read error. The gene calls are TRBV7-8 and TRBJ1-1; D unclear. This CDR3 comprises 13 residues. CDR1 is SGHVS, CDR2 FQNEAQ, per germline. The CDR3 nucleotides are TGTGCCAGCACCTTAGAGGAGAACACTGAAGCTTTCTTT. As protein: CASTLEENTEAFF. The full variable domain, in which reference TRBV7-8 and TRBJ1-1 provide the parts outside the CDR3, is GAGVSQSPRYKVAKRGQDVALRCDPISGHVSLFWYQQALGQGPEFLTYFQNEAQLDKSGLPSDRFFAERPEGSVSTLKIQRTQQEDSAVYLCASTLEENTEAFFGQGTRLTVV.

The table lists this clonotype with many counts. This chain joins TRBV28 and TRBJ1-1; D remains unclear. CDR3 length: 13 residues. Trimming took off 5 bases at V and 8 bases at J, with 15 bases between the two ends. CDR1 and CDR2 from the germline V gene are MDHEN and SYDVKM. CDR3 nucleotides: TGTGCCAGCAGTCCGAGCCTAAATGAGGAAGCTTTCTTT. Translation: CASSPSLNEEAFF.

This clonotype showed up many times. The genes are TRBV10-3 and TRBJ1-1; possibly TRBD1 for D (6 bases). Trimming pared 10 bases from V and 4 bases from J, leaving 19 bases between. The CDR3 is 14 residues long. Germline loops: CDR1 ENHRY, CDR2 SYGVKD. The DNA for the CDR3 is TGTGCCAGCCAGGGGTTAGGGAAGGGCACTGAAGCTTTCTTT. This sequence encodes CASQGLGKGTEAFF.

In its sample, this clonotype was seen many times. The rearrangement links TRBV28 to TRBJ2-7; 9 bases match TRBD1. V lost 5 bases, J lost 6 bases, and 8 bases stayed unmatched. This CDR3 comprises 14 residues. Germline-derived CDR1 and CDR2 are MDHEN and SYDVKM. This CDR3 is CASSTPDRGGEQYF. DNA for the CDR3: TGTGCCAGCAGTACGCCGGACAGGGGAGGCGAGCAGTACTTC.

The chain joins TRBV9 to TRBJ1-3; no firm D call. Trimming took 4 bases from V and 4 from J, leaving 18 bases between them. Germline V CDR1 and CDR2: SGDLS, YYNGEE. The CDR3 has 16 amino acids. The CDR3 protein is CASSSLGDPRGNTIYF. The CDR3 DNA reads as TGTGCCAGCAGCTCCCTTGGAGACCCGAGGGGAAACACCATATATTTT.